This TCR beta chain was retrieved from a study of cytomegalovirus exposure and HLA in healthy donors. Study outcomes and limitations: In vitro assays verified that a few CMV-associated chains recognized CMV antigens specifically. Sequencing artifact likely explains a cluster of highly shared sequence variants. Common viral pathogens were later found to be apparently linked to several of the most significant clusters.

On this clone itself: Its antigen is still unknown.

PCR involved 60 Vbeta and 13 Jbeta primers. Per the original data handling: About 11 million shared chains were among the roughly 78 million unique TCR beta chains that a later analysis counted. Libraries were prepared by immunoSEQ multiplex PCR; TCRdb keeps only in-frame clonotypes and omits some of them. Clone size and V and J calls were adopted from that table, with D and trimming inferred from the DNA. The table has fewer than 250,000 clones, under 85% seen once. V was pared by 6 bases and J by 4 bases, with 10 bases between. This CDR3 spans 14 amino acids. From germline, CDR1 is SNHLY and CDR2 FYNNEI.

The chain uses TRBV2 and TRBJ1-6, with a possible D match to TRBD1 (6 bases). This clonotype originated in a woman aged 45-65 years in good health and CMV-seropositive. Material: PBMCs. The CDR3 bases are TGTGCCAGCAGGGGTGGACAGTATAATTCACCCCTCCACTTT. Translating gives CASRGGQYNSPLHF.